A single sample gave rise to the 3 T cell receptor beta chains below, sequenced in a study of blood T cells in healthy people across ages. Through a sample-barcoded 5' primer and a J-beta primer mix, a second PCR was run for roughly 7 to 12 cycles. TCRdb reprocessed the 5' RACE reads with MiXCR, giving one entry per CDR3 protein. The data contain around 780,000 distinct CDR3 sequences, 56% of them singletons. Specimen: blood. All receptors derive from a man between 35 and 55 years old in good health.

This chain connects TRBV9 to TRBJ1-1; no reliable D call. CDR1 SGDLS and CDR2 YYNGEE come from the germline V gene. Trimming shortened V by 1 base and J by 1 base, and 5 bases separated the two germline ends. The CDR3 length is 13 residues. The CDR3 sequence: CASSVIENTEAFF. Here the CDR3 DNA reads TGTGCCAGCAGCGTAATAGAGAACACTGAAGCTTTCTTT. Using reference TRBV9 and TRBJ1-1 for the parts outside the CDR3, the full variable domain is DSGVTQTPKHLITATGQRVTLRCSPRSGDLSVYWYQQSLDQGLQFLIQYYNGEERAKGNILERFSAQQFPDLHSELNLSSLELGDSALYFCASSVIENTEAFFGQGTRLTVV.

The V and J genes are TRBV3-1 and TRBJ2-5; unclear D gene. The CDR3 has 15 residues. Germline V lookup: CDR1 LGHDT, CDR2 YNNKEL (reference sequence). Deletions cut 1 base from V and 1 base from J, with 10 bases between. CDR3 sequence: CASSQVALSQETQYF. CDR3 bases: TGTGCCAGCAGCCAAGTTGCGTTATCCCAAGAGACCCAGTACTTC.

V and J are TRBV9 and TRBJ2-6; tentatively, D is TRBD1 or TRBD2 (5 bases each). This CDR3 contains 17 residues. Germline-derived CDR1 and CDR2 are SGDLS and YYNGEE. V lost 3 bases, J lost 0 bases, and 13 bases lay in between. CDR3 nucleotide sequence: TGTGCCAGCAGCGGATATGCAGGGAGCTCTGGGGCCAACGTCCTGACTTTC. Translated, it gives CASSGYAGSSGANVLTF.